Below, 17 T cell receptor beta chains from the same sample are listed, as sequenced in a study of T cells in tuberculosis. Method: immunoSEQ multiplex PCR; TCRdb's copy keeps in-frame clones and lacks some. The sample includes 35,000 to 40,000 clones, 94% of them seen just once. Sample: PBMCs. The receptors derive from a donor between 10 and 35 years old with latent tuberculosis or without tuberculosis infection. Some clones in this sample may be carry-over from other donors' samples.

The CDR3 DNA is TGTGCCAGTAGTATAAGCGGGGCCAGATGGAATACGCAGTATTTT. This encodes CASSISGARWNTQYF. This sequence joins TRBV19 and TRBJ2-3; 7 bases fit TRBD2. Trimming cost V 2 bases and J 7 bases; bases outside gene matches: 9. Looked up from germline, CDR1 is LNHDA and CDR2 is SQIVND (reference sequence). The CDR3 extends over 15 amino acids.

This chain connects TRBV19 to TRBJ1-3; 7 nucleotides line up with TRBD1. Germline V gives CDR1 LNHDA, CDR2 SQIVND (reference sequence). The trim removed 7 bases at V and 2 bases at J, leaving 5 bases unmatched. This CDR3 comprises 14 residues. The CDR3 sequence: CASTTGAAGNTIYF. DNA for the CDR3: TGTGCCAGTACAACAGGGGCGGCTGGAAACACCATATATTTT.

The V call is TRBV23-1, the J call TRBJ2-7; D is unclear. TRBV23-1 has ORF status, its function being uncertain. Trimming left V 2 bases short and J 0 bases short, with 17 bases between. This CDR3 contains 17 residues. In nucleotides, the CDR3 is TGCGCCAGCAGTCAACCTAGACGTTCTCCAAGCTCCTACGAGCAGTACGTC. This codes for CASSQPRRSPSSYEQYV.

The chain couples TRBV19 to TRBJ2-4, with 12 bases fitting TRBD1. The CDR3 is 18 residues long. From germline, CDR1 is LNHDA and CDR2 SQIVND (reference sequence). The J segment lost 1 base and the V segment lost 4 bases, leaving 8 bases of the junction unmatched. This CDR3 reads CASSRFTGQGAAKNIQYF. In nucleotides, the CDR3 is TGTGCCAGTAGTAGATTCACGGGACAGGGGGCCGCCAAAAACATTCAGTACTTC.

Concerning this clone itself: Other DNA sequences in the same sample also yield this CDR3. V and J are TRBV4-1 and TRBJ1-5, with D tentatively TRBD1 (5 bases). The germline CDR1 and CDR2 sequences are MGHRA and YSYEKL. The ends were cut back, 4 bases at V and 5 bases at J, with 9 bases in the middle. The CDR3 covers 13 residues. The CDR3 loop reads CASSRQGHQPQHF. The CDR3 DNA reads TGCGCCAGCAGCCGTCAGGGCCATCAGCCCCAGCATTTT.

The rearrangement joins TRBV19 to TRBJ1-3; no reliable D call. From germline, CDR1 is LNHDA and CDR2 SQIVND (reference sequence). Trimming took off 0 bases at V and 0 bases at J, with 12 bases between the two ends. The CDR3 covers 17 residues. CDR3 DNA: TGTGCCAGTAGTATAGAAGGCCATCCTAGCTCTGGAAACACCATATATTTT. This encodes CASSIEGHPSSGNTIYF.

V gene TRBV5-1 combines with J gene TRBJ1-6, with a tentative D call TRBD1 (5 bases). The length of the CDR3 is 15 residues. Germline CDR1 SGHRS, CDR2 YFSETQ. The V gene lost 4 bases and the J gene lost 6 bases, with 14 bases spanning the gap. The CDR3 loop is CASSGSGPINSPLHF. The CDR3 region has the DNA TGCGCCAGCAGCGGCTCAGGGCCAATTAATTCACCCCTCCACTTT.

The chain couples TRBV28 to TRBJ1-1, with D possibly matching TRBD1 (5 bases). V lost 5 bases and J lost 4, with 11 bases in between. In germline, CDR1 is MDHEN, CDR2 SYDVKM. CDR3 length: 13 amino acids. The CDR3 DNA follows: TGTGCCAGCAGTGCCCCCGGGGGCACTGAAGCTTTCTTT. This codes for CASSAPGGTEAFF.

The rearrangement joins TRBV10-3 to TRBJ1-4; 7 bases fit TRBD1. Germline lookup yields CDR1 ENHRY and CDR2 SYGVKD. The CDR3 extends over 15 amino acids. J was trimmed by 7 bases and V by 2 bases; bases with no gene match: 7. CDR3 bases: TGTGCCATCAGTGAGCCGGGGGACAGTCCTGAAAAACTGTTTTTT. Its protein product is CAISEPGDSPEKLFF.

The chain employs TRBV6-4 and TRBJ2-3; 12 nucleotides agree with TRBD2. Germline trimming cut 3 bases from V and 1 base from J; bases unmatched to any gene: 2. Germline loops: CDR1 MRHNA, CDR2 SNTAGT. The CDR3 is 16 amino acids. The CDR3 is CASSESSGGGTDTQYF. The DNA for the CDR3 is TGTGCCAGCAGTGAATCTAGCGGGGGGGGCACAGATACGCAGTATTTT.

The chain uses TRBV14 and TRBJ2-3; D is perhaps TRBD2 (5 bases). V was cut by 7 bases and J by 0 bases, with 11 bases left in between. Looked up from germline, CDR1 is SGHDN and CDR2 is FVKESK. The CDR3 is 14 residues long. The DNA of the CDR3 is TGTGCCAGCACGCGCGGGTTTAGCACAGATACGCAGTATTTT. This gives the protein CASTRGFSTDTQYF.

The chain is built from TRBV10-3 and TRBJ2-3, with 7 bases matching TRBD2. The germline gives CDR1 ENHRY, CDR2 SYGVKD. V lost 8 bases to trimming and J lost 2 bases; unmatched junction nucleotides: 4. The CDR3 is made up of 13 amino acids. The CDR3 coding sequence is TGTGCCATCGGCGGGGGACTCACAGATACGCAGTATTTT. This gives the protein CAIGGGLTDTQYF.

A single count supports this clone. The gene calls are TRBV9 and TRBJ2-1; 13 nucleotides line up with TRBD2. The CDR3 loop spans 16 amino acids. Losses at the gene ends were 4 bases for V and 7 bases for J; bases not matched to a gene: 8. Germline CDR1 and CDR2: SGDLS and YYNGEE. CDR3 sequence reads: CASSPGLAGAGNEQFF. The CDR3 nucleotides read TGTGCCAGCAGCCCAGGACTAGCGGGGGCTGGGAATGAGCAGTTCTTC.

The chain recombines TRBV6-6 with TRBJ2-7; 15 bases agree with TRBD2. After removal of 4 bases from V and 5 bases from J, the junction contained 6 bases not matched to a gene. Per the germline V gene, CDR1 is MNHNY and CDR2 is SVGAGI (reference sequence). The CDR3 totals 16 residues. CDR3 region: CASSLRTSGGADEQYF. DNA for the CDR3: TGTGCCAGCAGTTTGAGGACTAGCGGGGGGGCCGACGAGCAGTACTTC.

The chain links TRBV19 to TRBJ1-5, with a weak D call TRBD1 (5 bases). The CDR3 extends over 15 amino acids. V was cut by 5 bases and J by 1 base, with 12 bases left in between. Germline lookup yields CDR1 LNHDA and CDR2 SQIVND (reference sequence). The CDR3 nucleotides are TGTGCCAGTAGTCCCGGGCCAGGGAGCAATCAGCCCCAGCATTTT. Protein product: CASSPGPGSNQPQHF.

The V call is TRBV10-3, the J call TRBJ2-7; tentatively, D is TRBD1 (6 bases). The CDR3 runs 13 residues. The germline V and J ends were trimmed by 10 bases and 0 bases, with 13 bases remaining between them. CDR1 ENHRY and CDR2 SYGVKD come from the germline V gene. Here the CDR3 reads CANQDRNSYEQYF. The CDR3 nucleotides read TGTGCCAACCAGGACAGAAACTCCTACGAGCAGTACTTC.

The rearrangement uses TRBV28 and TRBJ2-2; TRBD1 aligns across 9 bases. CDR3 length: 15 residues. Germline V CDR1 and CDR2: MDHEN, SYDVKM. The V gene end was trimmed by 2 bases and the J gene end by 6 bases; junction bases not matched to a gene: 4. The CDR3 DNA is TGTGCCAGCAGTTTAGGGGACAGGGATGCCGGGGAGCTGTTTTTT. It encodes CASSLGDRDAGELFF. The whole variable domain, remainder taken from reference TRBV28 and TRBJ2-2, is DVKVTQSSRYLVKRTGEKVFLECVQDMDHENMFWYRQDPGLGLRLIYFSYDVKMKEKGDIPEGYSVSREKKERFSLILESASTNQTSMYLCASSLGDRDAGELFFGEGSRLTVL.